This T cell receptor (beta chain) was observed in a study of control samples from healthy donors and cancer patients. Germline V lookup: CDR1 SGHRS, CDR2 YFSETQ. V gave up 3 bases and J gave up 5 bases, with 14 bases separating them. The CDR3 consists of 14 residues. TCRdb keeps only in-frame clones here, not all; method: immunoSEQ multiplex PCR. Among approximately 230,000 clones listed, about four fifths were seen once. This sequence joins TRBV5-1 and TRBJ1-2; no clear D gene. The sequencing input was PBMCs. The receptor was derived from a woman aged 60-75 years with lung cancer. In DNA form, the CDR3 reads TGCGCCAGCAGCTCCGTGGGAGGGCTGTATGGCTACACCTTC. This codes for CASSSVGGLYGYTF.